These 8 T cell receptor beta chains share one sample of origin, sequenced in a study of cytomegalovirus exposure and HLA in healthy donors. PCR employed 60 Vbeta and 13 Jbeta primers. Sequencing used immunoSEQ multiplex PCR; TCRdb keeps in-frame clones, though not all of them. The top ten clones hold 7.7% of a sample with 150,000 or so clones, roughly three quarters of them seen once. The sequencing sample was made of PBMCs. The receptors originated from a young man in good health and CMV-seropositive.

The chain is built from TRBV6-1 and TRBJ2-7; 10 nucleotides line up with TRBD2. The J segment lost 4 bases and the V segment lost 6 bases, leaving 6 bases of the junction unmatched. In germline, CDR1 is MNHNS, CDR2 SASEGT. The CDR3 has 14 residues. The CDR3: CASRVASGSYEQYF. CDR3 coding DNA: TGTGCCAGCAGGGTCGCTAGCGGGAGTTACGAGCAGTACTTC.

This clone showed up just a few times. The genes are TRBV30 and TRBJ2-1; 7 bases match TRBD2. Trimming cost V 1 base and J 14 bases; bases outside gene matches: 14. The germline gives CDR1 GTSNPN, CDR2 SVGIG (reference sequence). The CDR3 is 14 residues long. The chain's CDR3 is CAWSASGDPPLEFF. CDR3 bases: TGTGCCTGGAGTGCAAGCGGGGACCCTCCTTTGGAGTTCTTC.

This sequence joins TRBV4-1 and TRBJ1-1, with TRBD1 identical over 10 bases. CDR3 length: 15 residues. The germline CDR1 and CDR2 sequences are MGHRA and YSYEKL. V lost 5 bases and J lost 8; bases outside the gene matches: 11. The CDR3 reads CASSYLSTGGEEAFF. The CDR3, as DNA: TGCGCCAGCAGCTACTTATCGACAGGGGGCGAGGAAGCTTTCTTT.

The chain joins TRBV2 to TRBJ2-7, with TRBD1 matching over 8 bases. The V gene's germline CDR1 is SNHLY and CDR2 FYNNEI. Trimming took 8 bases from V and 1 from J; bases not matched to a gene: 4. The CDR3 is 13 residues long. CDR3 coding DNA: TGTGCCAGCCAGAGGGACAGGTCCTACGAGCAGTACTTC. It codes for CASQRDRSYEQYF. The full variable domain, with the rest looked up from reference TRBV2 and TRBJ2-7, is EPEVTQTPSHQVTQMGQEVILRCVPISNHLYFYWYRQILGQKVEFLVSFYNNEISEKSEIFDDQFSVERPDGSNFTLKIRSTKLEDSAMYFCASQRDRSYEQYFGPGTRLTVT.

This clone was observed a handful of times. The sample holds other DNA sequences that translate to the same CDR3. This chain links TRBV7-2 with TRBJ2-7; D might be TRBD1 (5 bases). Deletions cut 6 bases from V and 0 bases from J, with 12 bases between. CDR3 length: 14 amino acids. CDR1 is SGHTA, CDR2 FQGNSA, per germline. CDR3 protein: CASSPLGASYEQYF. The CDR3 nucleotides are TGTGCCAGCAGTCCTCTAGGGGCCTCCTACGAGCAGTACTTC.

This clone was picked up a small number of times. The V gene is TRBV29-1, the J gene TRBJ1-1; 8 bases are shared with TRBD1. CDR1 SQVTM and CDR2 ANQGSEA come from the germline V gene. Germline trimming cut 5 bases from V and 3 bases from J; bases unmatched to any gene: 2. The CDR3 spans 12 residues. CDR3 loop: CSVQGAYTEAFF. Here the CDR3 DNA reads TGCAGCGTTCAGGGGGCCTACACTGAAGCTTTCTTT.

The chain's CDR3 is CASSSGGRTSNEQFF. In nucleotides, the CDR3 is TGTGCCAGCAGCTCGGGCGGGAGGACCTCAAATGAGCAGTTCTTC. The V call is TRBV7-2, the J call TRBJ2-1; 8 bases match TRBD2. CDR1 and CDR2 (germline): SGHTA, FQGNSA. The CDR3 loop spans 15 amino acids. V was clipped by 4 bases and J by 7 bases; unmatched bases: 9.

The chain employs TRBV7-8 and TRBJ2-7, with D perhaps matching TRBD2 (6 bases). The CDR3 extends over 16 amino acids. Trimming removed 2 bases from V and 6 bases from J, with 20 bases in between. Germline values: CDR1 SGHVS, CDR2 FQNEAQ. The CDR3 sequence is CASSLISGLNWGEQYF. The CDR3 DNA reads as TGTGCCAGCAGCTTAATTAGCGGCCTCAATTGGGGCGAGCAGTACTTC.